This T cell receptor (beta chain) was recovered during a study of blood T cell repertoires in COVID-19 (dated by TCRdb to 2019 to 2021). About the investigation overall: Samples from collaborators originated in the United States, Italy and Spain and spanned both the acute and convalescent phases of COVID-19. The prospective study material was composed of cDNA or gDNA derived from T cells, B-cell-depleted T cells, or PBMCs. Deeply sampled blood TCRbeta repertoires from subjects exposed to, actively infected with, or recovered from COVID-19 were included in the dataset. The repertoires were made available in a free public database intended to serve as a resource for research on the immune response to SARS-CoV-2. Samples came from the ongoing ImmuneRACE study (first 160 participants) plus 1,254 subjects from 6 global collaborators. Nearly every sample came with metadata listing a de-identified subject ID, COVID-19 status, age in years and sex. Where available, HLA class I and class II types were obtained from metadata supplied by the sample provider rather than from assay-based typing. Overall study results and their limits: How much clinical and demographic metadata was included differed by source and by participant, and the metadata was provided uncurated.

CDR1 LNHNV and CDR2 YYDKDF are derived from the germline V gene (reference sequence). CDR3 length: 16 amino acids, cysteine to phenylalanine. The read is trimmed to its CDR3 DNA, 48 bases read in frame from base 1. Trimming removed 0 bases from V and 7 bases from J; the gene matches leave 7 bases unexplained. TCRbeta CDR3 regions were amplified from genomic DNA using the immunoSEQ Assay, a bias-controlled multiplex PCR. The original pipeline was this. Within the assay, amplification of reference gene primers was used to estimate how many nucleated cells each sample contained. To quantify the absolute abundance of each unique TCRbeta CDR3 rearrangement, sequence reads were collapsed and filtered. For each sample, productive Simpson clonality was calculated as the square root of Simpson's diversity index over productive rearrangements. TCRdb re-hosts the immuneACCESS table, in-frame sequences only. Its copies lack some clones; in the studies checked, an unresolved V gene accounts for under half of them, and the cause for the rest is not known. The V and J calls and clone size were taken over from that table, and D and trimming were inferred from the DNA. This sample gives about 25,000 clones in total; approximately 93% of them show up just once. Of the sample, roughly 3.7% falls within the top ten clones.

Concerning this clone itself: Its cognate antigen has yet to be identified. There are no base qualities to consult, and no much larger clone falls within one base.

The collaborating institutions used their own protocols to collect whole blood in K2EDTA tubes. For TCRbeta analysis, collaborator samples were shipped as frozen whole blood, as isolated PBMCs, or as DNA extracted from either sample type. The sequence was collected from a human donor with active COVID-19. The donor label of this sample is uncertain. This receptor chain uses TRBV15 and TRBJ2-1, with 9 central nucleotides matching TRBD2. Input material: peripheral blood. The nucleotide sequence is given as TGTGCCACCAGCAGAGATTCCGGGACTAGCCGGAATGAGCAGTTCTTC. It codes for CATSRDSGTSRNEQFF.